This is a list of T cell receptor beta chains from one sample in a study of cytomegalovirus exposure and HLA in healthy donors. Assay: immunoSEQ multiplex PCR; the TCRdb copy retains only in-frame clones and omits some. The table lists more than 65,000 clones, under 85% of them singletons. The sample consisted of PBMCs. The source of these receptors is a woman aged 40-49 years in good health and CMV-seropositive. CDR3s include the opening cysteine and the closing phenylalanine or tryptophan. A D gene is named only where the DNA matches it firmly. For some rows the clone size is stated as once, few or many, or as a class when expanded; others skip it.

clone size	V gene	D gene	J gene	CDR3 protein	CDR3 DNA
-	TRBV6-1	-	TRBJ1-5	CASSEDFGWVVPRSDSNQPQHF	TGTGCCAGCAGTGAAGATTTCGGGTGGGTAGTCCCTCGCTCGGATAGCAATCAGCCCCAGCATTTT
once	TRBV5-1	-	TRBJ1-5	CASSWTGGSNQPQHF	TGCGCCAGCAGCTGGACCGGAGGTTCTAATCAGCCCCAGCATTTT
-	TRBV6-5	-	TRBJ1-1	CASSPYRENTEAFF	TGTGCCAGCAGTCCCTACAGGGAGAACACTGAAGCTTTCTTT
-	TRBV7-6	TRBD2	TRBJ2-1	CASSYLAGGNGYNEQFF	TGTGCCAGCAGCTACCTTGCGGGAGGGAACGGGTACAATGAGCAGTTCTTC
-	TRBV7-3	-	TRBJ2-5	CASSLSPLGTQYF	TGTGCCAGCAGCTTATCCCCCCTAGGGACCCAGTACTTC
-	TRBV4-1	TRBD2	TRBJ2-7	CASTPRALAGPFSYEQYF	TGCGCCAGCACCCCAAGGGCCCTAGCGGGTCCCTTCTCCTACGAGCAGTACTTC
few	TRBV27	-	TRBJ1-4	CASRQGHLNEKLFF	TGTGCCAGCAGGCAAGGACATCTGAATGAAAAACTGTTTTTT
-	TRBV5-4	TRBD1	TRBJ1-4	CASSWAGQREKLFF	TGTGCCAGCAGCTGGGCGGGACAGCGTGAAAAACTGTTTTTT
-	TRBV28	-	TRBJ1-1	CASSLTGRNTEAFF	TGTGCCAGCAGCCTTACAGGGAGGAACACTGAAGCTTTCTTT
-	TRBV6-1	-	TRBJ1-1	CASSTKREFTEAFF	TGTGCCAGCAGCACTAAGAGGGAGTTCACTGAAGCTTTCTTT
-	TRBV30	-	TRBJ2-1	CAGIVAPTYNEQFF	TGTGCCGGAATCGTAGCGCCAACCTACAATGAGCAGTTCTTC
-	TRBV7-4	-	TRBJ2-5	CASSFGGAIQETQYF	TGTGCCAGCAGCTTTGGGGGGGCTATTCAAGAGACCCAGTACTTC
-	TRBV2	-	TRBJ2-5	CASSTRRSQETQYF	TGTGCCAGCAGTACCCGCAGAAGCCAAGAGACCCAGTACTTC
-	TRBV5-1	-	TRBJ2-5	CASSPSGTLQETQYF	TGCGCCAGCAGCCCTTCCGGGACACTACAAGAGACCCAGTACTTC
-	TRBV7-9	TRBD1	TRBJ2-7	CASSLRDSYEQYF	TGTGCCAGCAGCTTAAGGGACAGCTACGAGCAGTACTTC
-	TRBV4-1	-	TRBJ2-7	CASSQVYSSPYEQYF	TGCGCCAGCAGCCAAGTTTACTCTAGTCCCTACGAGCAGTACTTC
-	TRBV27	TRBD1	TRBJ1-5	CASRGPSNQPQHF	TGTGCCAGTAGGGGGCCTAGCAATCAGCCCCAGCATTTT
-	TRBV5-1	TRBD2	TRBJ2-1	CASSLSGTGNEQFF	TGCGCCAGCAGCCTTAGCGGGACGGGGAATGAGCAGTTCTTC
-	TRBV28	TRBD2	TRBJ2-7	CASSSWTSGIVLSYEQYF	TGTGCCAGCAGTTCCTGGACTAGCGGGATAGTACTCTCGTACGAGCAGTACTTC
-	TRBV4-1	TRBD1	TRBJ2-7	CASSLSATGQLYEQYF	TGCGCCAGCAGCCTTTCGGCAACGGGACAGCTCTACGAGCAGTACTTC
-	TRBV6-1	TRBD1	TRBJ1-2	CASSDSRTGAYGYTF	TGTGCCAGCAGTGATTCGAGGACAGGGGCATATGGCTACACCTTC
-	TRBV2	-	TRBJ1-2	CASKIERDYGYTF	TGTGCCAGCAAGATAGAGAGGGACTATGGCTACACCTTC
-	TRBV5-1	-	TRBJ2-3	CASSLRSSTDTQYF	TGCGCCAGCAGCTTGCGGTCTAGCACAGATACGCAGTATTTT
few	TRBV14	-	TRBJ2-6	CARQYVSGANVLTF	TGTGCCAGACAATACGTCTCTGGGGCCAACGTCCTGACTTTC
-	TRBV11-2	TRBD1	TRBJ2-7	CASSPQTGGVYEQYF	TGTGCCAGCAGCCCCCAGACAGGGGGTGTCTACGAGCAGTACTTC
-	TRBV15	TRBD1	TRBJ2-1	CATSRVGTGRYNEQFF	TGTGCCACCAGCAGAGTTGGGACAGGGAGGTACAATGAGCAGTTCTTC
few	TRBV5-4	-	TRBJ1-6	CASSLEILGSPLHF	TGTGCCAGCAGCTTGGAAATTCTAGGCTCACCCCTCCACTTT
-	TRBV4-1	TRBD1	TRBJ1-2	CASSQILPGQGSSGYTF	TGCGCCAGCAGCCAGATTCTACCGGGACAGGGTAGCTCTGGCTACACCTTC
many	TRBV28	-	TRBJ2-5	CASSLGDSHQETQYF	TGTGCCAGCAGTTTGGGCGACAGCCACCAAGAGACCCAGTACTTC
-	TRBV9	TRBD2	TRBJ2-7	CASSGLAGGEEQYF	TGTGCCAGCAGCGGACTAGCGGGAGGTGAGGAGCAGTACTTC
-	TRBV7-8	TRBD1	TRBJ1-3	CASSLFTGTGTNTIYF	TGTGCCAGCAGCTTATTTACCGGGACAGGGACCAACACCATATATTTT
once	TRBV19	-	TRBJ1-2	CASSMVKQVYGYTF	TGTGCCAGTAGTATGGTGAAACAGGTCTATGGCTACACCTTC
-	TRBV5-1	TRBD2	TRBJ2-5	CASSLMTSGTIQETQYF	TGCGCCAGCAGCTTGATGACTAGCGGGACGATCCAAGAGACCCAGTACTTC
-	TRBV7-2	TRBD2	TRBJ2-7	CASSLVGTSGRGYEQYF	TGTGCCAGCAGCTTAGTGGGGACTAGCGGGAGGGGGTACGAGCAGTACTTC
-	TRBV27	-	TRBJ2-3	CASRDSSTDTQYF	TGTGCCAGCCGGGATAGCTCCACAGATACGCAGTATTTT
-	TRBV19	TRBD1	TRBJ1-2	CASWTGENYGYTF	TGTGCCAGCTGGACAGGGGAAAACTATGGCTACACCTTC
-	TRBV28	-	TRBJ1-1	CATLSAENTEAFF	TGTGCCACCCTTAGCGCGGAGAACACTGAAGCTTTCTTT
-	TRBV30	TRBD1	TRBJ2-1	CAWGGQGLSNEQFF	TGTGCCTGGGGGGGACAGGGATTATCCAATGAGCAGTTCTTC
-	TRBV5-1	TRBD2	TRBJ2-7	CASSLVSSGTGSYEQYF	TGCGCCAGCAGCTTGGTTAGTAGCGGGACCGGCTCCTACGAGCAGTACTTC
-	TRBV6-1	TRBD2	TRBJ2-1	CASSETWTSGSVNEQFF	TGTGCCAGCAGTGAAACCTGGACTAGCGGGAGTGTAAATGAGCAGTTCTTC
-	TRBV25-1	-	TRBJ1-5	CASSGQGNQPQHF	TGTGCCAGCAGTGGCCAGGGCAATCAGCCCCAGCATTTT
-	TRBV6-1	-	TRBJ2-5	CASSPLRGETQYF	TGTGCCAGCAGCCCCCTAAGAGGAGAGACCCAGTACTTC
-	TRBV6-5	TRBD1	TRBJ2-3	CASSYRDRVTDTQYF	TGTGCCAGCAGTTACAGGGACAGGGTCACAGATACGCAGTATTTT
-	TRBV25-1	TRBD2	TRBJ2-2	CASSPQTSGRANTGELFF	TGTGCCAGCAGTCCCCAGACTAGCGGGAGGGCCAACACCGGGGAGCTGTTTTTT
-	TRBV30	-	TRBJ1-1	CAWSVRGSEAFF	TGTGCCTGGAGTGTACGGGGTTCGGAAGCTTTCTTT
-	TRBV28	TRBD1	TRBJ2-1	CASSPPGGSSYNEQFF	TGTGCCAGCAGTCCCCCAGGGGGATCCTCCTACAATGAGCAGTTCTTC
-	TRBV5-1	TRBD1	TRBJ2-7	CASSYRQGGGEQYF	TGCGCCAGCAGCTACCGACAGGGGGGAGGCGAGCAGTACTTC
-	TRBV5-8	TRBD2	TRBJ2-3	CASSLHGLAGADTQYF	TGTGCCAGCAGCTTGCATGGACTAGCGGGAGCAGATACGCAGTATTTT
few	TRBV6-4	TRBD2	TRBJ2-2	CASSYSGSAGTGELFF	TGTGCCAGCAGTTATAGCGGGAGCGCTGGCACCGGGGAGCTGTTTTTT
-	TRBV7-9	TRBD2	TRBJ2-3	CASSLATSGVTYTQYF	TGTGCCAGCAGCTTGGCGACTAGCGGGGTAACTTATACGCAGTATTTT
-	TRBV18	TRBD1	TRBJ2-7	CASSPGTGQYEQYF	TGTGCCAGCTCACCAGGGACAGGGCAATACGAGCAGTACTTC
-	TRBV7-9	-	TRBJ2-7	CASSLGGHSYEQYF	TGTGCCAGCAGCCTCGGGGGGCACTCCTACGAGCAGTACTTC
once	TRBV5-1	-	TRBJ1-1	CASSLSANTEAFF	TGCGCCAGCAGCTTGAGCGCGAACACTGAAGCTTTCTTT
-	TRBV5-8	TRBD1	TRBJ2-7	CASSTPGQGPYEQYF	TGTGCCAGCAGCACCCCGGGACAGGGCCCCTACGAGCAGTACTTC
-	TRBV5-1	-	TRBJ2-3	CASSRPGGGPDTQYF	TGCGCCAGCAGCCGACCGGGTGGGGGCCCAGATACGCAGTATTTT